Each of the 8 T cell receptor beta chains below was sequenced from the same sample in a study of T cells after yellow fever vaccination. TCRdb called the 5' RACE reads again in MiXCR, with one record for every CDR3 protein. The sample has about 340,000 distinct CDR3 sequences, 8.7% seen once. Here the sequenced sample was PBMCs, taken on the day of the first yellow fever vaccination. The receptors shown here come from a man between 18 and 35 years old who received the YFV17D yellow fever vaccine.

This rearrangement joins TRBV3-1 to TRBJ1-5, with D maybe TRBD1 (6 bases). The V end lost 4 bases, the J end lost 2 bases, and 12 bases lay between the germline ends. Germline V CDR1 and CDR2: LGHDT, YNNKEL (reference sequence). The CDR3 has 15 residues. The CDR3 here is CASSPGGAGNQPQHF. CDR3 DNA: TGTGCCAGCAGCCCCGGGGGGGCCGGCAATCAGCCCCAGCATTTT.

This clonotype was detected ten times or more. The chain combines TRBV11-1 with TRBJ1-4, with D tentatively TRBD1 (5 bases). The V end was cut by 1 base, the J end by 0 bases, with 15 bases between. The germline gives CDR1 SGHAT, CDR2 FQDESV (reference sequence). The CDR3 runs to 18 residues. For the CDR3, the DNA is TGTGCCAGCAGCTTAGAGGTGACAGTTCCTGCAACTAATGAAAAACTGTTTTTT. It codes for CASSLEVTVPATNEKLFF.

The V and J genes are TRBV5-8 and TRBJ1-3; D uncertain. The V and J ends lost 0 bases and 9 bases respectively, with 10 bases between them. Germline V gene lookup returns CDR1 SGHTS and CDR2 YDEGEE. The CDR3 covers 13 residues. CDR3: CASSLGEGFTIYF. The CDR3 coding sequence is TGTGCCAGCAGCTTGGGTGAAGGCTTCACCATATATTTT.

The rearrangement joins TRBV27 to TRBJ2-3, with a possible D match to TRBD1 (6 bases). Trimming stripped 7 bases from V and 1 base from J, with 15 bases between. CDR1 is MNHEY and CDR2 is SMNVEV in the germline V gene (reference sequence). The CDR3 contains 15 residues. For the CDR3, the DNA is TGTGCCAGCACCCCCAGGGGAGCGGGCACAGATACGCAGTATTTT. Translation: CASTPRGAGTDTQYF.

The rearrangement joins TRBV7-8 to TRBJ2-4; D call uncertain. Germline CDR1 and CDR2: SGHVS and FQNEAQ. V was shortened by 2 bases and J by 0 bases, with 8 bases between the two germline ends. The CDR3 is 15 amino acids. CDR3 residues: CASSLHRLAKNIQYF. Written as DNA, the CDR3 is TGTGCCAGCAGCTTACATCGGTTAGCCAAAAACATTCAGTACTTC. Drawing the rest from reference TRBV7-8 and TRBJ2-4, the complete variable domain is GAGVSQSPRYKVAKRGQDVALRCDPISGHVSLFWYQQALGQGPEFLTYFQNEAQLDKSGLPSDRFFAERPEGSVSTLKIQRTQQEDSAVYLCASSLHRLAKNIQYFGAGTRLSVL.

There are a few counts of this clonotype. V is TRBV20-1 and J is TRBJ2-6; D gene ambiguous. CDR1 is DFQATT, CDR2 SNEGSKA, per germline (reference sequence). This CDR3 comprises 13 residues. Between the trimmed V and J ends, which lost 3 bases and 0 bases, there was a span of 3 bases. Here the CDR3 DNA reads TGCAGTGCTAGGCCCTCTGGGGCCAACGTCCTGACTTTC. Its translation: CSARPSGANVLTF.

This chain uses TRBV5-1 with TRBJ2-2; D not certain. This CDR3 contains 17 residues. V was cut by 0 bases and J by 3 bases, with 15 bases left in between. Per the germline V gene, CDR1 is SGHRS and CDR2 is YFSETQ. The CDR3 DNA is TGCGCCAGCAGCTTGGCGGGCAGAAGTAAGGACACCGGGGAGCTGTTTTTT. It translates to CASSLAGRSKDTGELFF.

This clonotype has at least ten counts. This chain uses TRBV10-3 with TRBJ2-5, with D possibly matching TRBD1 (6 bases). Germline V gives CDR1 ENHRY, CDR2 SYGVKD. The CDR3 sequence is 14 residues long. Trimming left V 3 bases short and J 1 base short, with 9 bases between. The CDR3 region is CAISEQGSQETQYF. The CDR3 coding sequence is TGTGCCATCAGTGAACAGGGAAGCCAAGAGACCCAGTACTTC.